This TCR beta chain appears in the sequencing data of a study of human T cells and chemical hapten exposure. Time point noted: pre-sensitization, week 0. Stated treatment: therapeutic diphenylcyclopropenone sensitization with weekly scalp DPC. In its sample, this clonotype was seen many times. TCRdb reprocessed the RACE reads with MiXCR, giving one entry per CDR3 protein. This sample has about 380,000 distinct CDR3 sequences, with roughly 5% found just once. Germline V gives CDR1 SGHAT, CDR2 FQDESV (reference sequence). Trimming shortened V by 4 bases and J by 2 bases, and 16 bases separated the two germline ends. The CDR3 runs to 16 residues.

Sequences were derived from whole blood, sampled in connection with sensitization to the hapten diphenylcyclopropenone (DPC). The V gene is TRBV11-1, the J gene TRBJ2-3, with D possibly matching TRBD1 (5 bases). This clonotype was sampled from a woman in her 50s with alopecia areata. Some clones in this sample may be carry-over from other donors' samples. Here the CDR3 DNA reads TGTGCCAGCAGCTCCCTCAAGGGGCGGTCCACAGATACGCAGTATTTT. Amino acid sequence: CASSSLKGRSTDTQYF.